This T cell receptor (beta chain) was sequenced during a study of blood T cell repertoires in COVID-19. As for the study in general: COVID-19 samples collected from the United States, Italy and Spain covered acute and convalescent phases. T cells, B-cell-depleted T cells, or PBMCs supplied cDNA or gDNA.

Original analysis: Amplification of reference gene primers was used by the study to estimate nucleated cell counts. Profiling relied on immunoSEQ multiplex PCR, and the TCRdb table lists in-frame clones only, not all of them. V, J and clone size were drawn from that table, and D and trimming were deduced from the DNA. The sample carries some 130,000 clones, more than 85% recorded once. After removal of 5 bases from V and 5 bases from J, the junction contained 8 bases not matched to a gene. The CDR3 extends over 15 amino acids. Germline CDR1 MNHEY, CDR2 SVGAGI. The chain employs TRBV6-5 and TRBJ2-1; 8 bases match TRBD2. The receptor was isolated from a man aged 60 to 75 with active or convalescent COVID-19. Sequencing was done on a sample of peripheral blood. The CDR3 protein is CASSNPGLGDNEQFF. CDR3 nucleotide sequence: TGTGCCAGCAGTAATCCGGGACTAGGGGACAATGAGCAGTTCTTC.